Following are 21 T cell receptor beta chains from one sample sequenced in a study of OX40 agonist ivuxolimab in advanced cancers. Receptor libraries were prepared by the immunoSEQ multiplex PCR assay. TCRdb took over this immuneACCESS table, retaining in-frame rearrangements with V and J assigned. Such tables are incomplete; in checked studies, under half of the missing clones stem from an unresolved V gene, and the remainder is unexplained. This sample comprises some 85,000 clones, roughly 87% of them detected only once. The top ten constitute around 0.23% of the sample. The sample in question was CD4+ or CD8+ T cells sorted from blood, obtained in a trial of the OX40 agonist ivuxolimab. These receptors were taken from an adult with an advanced solid tumor such as melanoma, head and neck, liver or kidney cancer.

This chain joins TRBV18 and TRBJ1-5; no definite D call. Germline CDR1 is KGHSH and CDR2 is LQKENI. The CDR3 has 17 residues. V was clipped by 0 bases and J by 0 bases, with 12 bases between them. CDR3 in amino acids: CASSPPIDFNSNQPQHF. DNA of the CDR3: TGTGCCAGCTCACCACCGATAGATTTTAATAGCAATCAGCCCCAGCATTTT.

In this sample, this clone turned up once. V gene TRBV5-5 combines with J gene TRBJ2-3, with D perhaps matching TRBD2 (6 bases). Trimming shortened V by 2 bases and J by 1 base, and 11 bases separated the two germline ends. The CDR3 loop spans 15 amino acids. Per germline, CDR1 SGHKS and CDR2 YYEKEE (reference sequence). The CDR3 nucleotides are TGTGCCAGCAGCTTTTTCCGCGGGGGCACAGATACGCAGTATTTT. Translation: CASSFFRGGTDTQYF.

This sequence joins TRBV18 and TRBJ2-7, with TRBD2 identical over 9 bases. Germline V gene lookup returns CDR1 KGHSH and CDR2 LQKENI. The CDR3 is made up of 15 amino acids. Trimming removed 1 base from V and 4 bases from J; junction bases left unmatched: 5. The CDR3 DNA reads TGTGCCAGCTCACCACGGGCGGGAGGGGTGTACGAGCAGTACTTC. Translation: CASSPRAGGVYEQYF.

The chain recombines TRBV2 with TRBJ1-5; the D gene is possibly TRBD1 (5 bases). The ends were cut back, 3 bases at V and 3 bases at J, with 12 bases in the middle. This CDR3 is 15 amino acids long. Germline lookup yields CDR1 SNHLY and CDR2 FYNNEI. The CDR3: CASSERGVVNQPQHF. CDR3 bases: TGTGCCAGCAGTGAGAGGGGTGTAGTCAATCAGCCCCAGCATTTT.

This chain joins TRBV28 and TRBJ2-2; TRBD2 might be the D (6 bases). The CDR3 runs 15 residues. Germline CDR1 and CDR2: MDHEN and SYDVKM. V lost 8 bases and J 1 base, leaving 14 bases between the germline ends. In DNA form, the CDR3 reads TGTGCCAGCTCCCCCCATAGCGGGAACACCGGGGAGCTGTTTTTT. It translates to CASSPHSGNTGELFF.

V gene TRBV7-9 combines with J gene TRBJ1-2; 12 bases are a match to TRBD1. V was pared by 5 bases and J by 8 bases, with 6 bases of the junction left unmatched. Germline CDR1 is SEHNR and CDR2 is FQNEAQ (reference sequence). CDR3 size: 14 residues. The CDR3 reads CASSVGTGGIGYTF. In DNA, the CDR3 is TGTGCCAGCAGCGTTGGGACAGGGGGCATCGGCTACACCTTC.

The chain couples TRBV11-2 to TRBJ2-3; maybe TRBD2 (5 bases). Between the trimmed V and J ends, which lost 1 base and 0 bases, there was a span of 8 bases. The CDR3 has 15 residues. Germline CDR1 SGHAT, CDR2 FQNNGV. The CDR3 loop reads CASSLGRASTDTQYF. The CDR3 nucleotides are TGTGCCAGCAGCTTAGGGCGGGCAAGCACAGATACGCAGTATTTT.

This clone appeared a few times. This chain links TRBV5-1 with TRBJ2-6; TRBD2 matches at 9 bases. The CDR3 is made up of 19 amino acids. Per the germline V gene, CDR1 is SGHRS and CDR2 is YFSETQ. After removal of 0 bases from V and 0 bases from J, the junction contained 7 bases not matched to a gene. This chain's CDR3 is CASSLGLADFRSGANVLTF. CDR3 nucleotide sequence: TGCGCCAGCAGCTTGGGACTAGCGGATTTTCGCTCTGGGGCCAACGTCCTGACTTTC.

The CDR3 coding sequence is TGTGCCAGCAGTTCGACAACACCGACGACATATCGGGGAATTGCGGGAGTCGACAATGAGCAGTTCTTC. Encoded protein: CASSSTTPTTYRGIAGVDNEQFF. The rearrangement uses TRBV28 and TRBJ2-1; 7 nucleotides match TRBD2. V was clipped by 4 bases and J by 5 bases; unmatched bases: 32. Germline assignment: CDR1 MDHEN and CDR2 SYDVKM. The CDR3 sequence is 23 residues long.

V and J are TRBV28 and TRBJ1-3; tentative D call: TRBD1 (5 bases). Trimming took off 6 bases at V and 3 bases at J, with 12 bases between the two ends. This CDR3 spans 14 amino acids. CDR1 is MDHEN and CDR2 is SYDVKM in the germline V gene. DNA of the CDR3: TGTGCCAGCAGAATGGACATCCTTGGAAACACCATATATTTT. Its protein product is CASRMDILGNTIYF.

This clone was observed once. J is TRBJ2-5 and V is TRBV14; possibly TRBD2 for D (5 bases). V was trimmed by 0 bases and J by 0 bases, leaving 11 bases between them. There are 16 residues in the CDR3. Germline V gene lookup returns CDR1 SGHDN and CDR2 FVKESK. In nucleotides, the CDR3 is TGTGCCAGCAGCCAAGAGATGGGGAGCTACCAAGAGACCCAGTACTTC. Residues: CASSQEMGSYQETQYF.

The V gene is TRBV5-1, the J gene TRBJ2-2; TRBD1 or TRBD2 may be the D gene (5 bases each). V lost 4 bases and J 0 bases, leaving 13 bases between the germline ends. Germline V CDR1 and CDR2: SGHRS, YFSETQ. There are 16 residues in the CDR3. Here the CDR3 reads CASSQTGTANTGELFF. For the CDR3, the DNA is TGCGCCAGCAGCCAAACCGGGACGGCGAACACCGGGGAGCTGTTTTTT.

This chain uses TRBV7-2 with TRBJ2-3, with D unclear. Germline V gene sequence: CDR1 SGHTA, CDR2 FQGNSA. V shed 5 bases and J shed 4 bases, with 13 bases lying between them. The CDR3 has 14 amino acids. DNA of the CDR3: TGTGCCAGCAGCCCCCGACCAAGTGCAGATACGCAGTATTTT. Its translation is CASSPRPSADTQYF.

The rearrangement links TRBV28 to TRBJ1-6, with TRBD1 as a possible D gene (5 bases). CDR1 is MDHEN, CDR2 SYDVKM, per germline. V shed 4 bases and J shed 7 bases, with 17 bases lying between them. The CDR3 has 16 residues. The CDR3 DNA reads TGTGCCAGCAGTTCTGCCTTGAGGGGCCTAAATTCACCCCTCCACTTT. This encodes CASSSALRGLNSPLHF.

This chain links TRBV19 with TRBJ2-4; 9 bases match TRBD1. The germline V gene has CDR1 LNHDA and CDR2 SQIVND (reference sequence). The ends lost 5 bases at V and 2 bases at J; junction bases unmatched: 7. The CDR3 runs 16 residues. The CDR3 is CASSPTGTGTKNIQYF. The CDR3 bases are TGTGCCAGTAGTCCAACCGGGACAGGGACCAAAAACATTCAGTACTTC.

This rearrangement joins TRBV4-2 to TRBJ2-7; 11 bases align to TRBD2. V was pared by 6 bases and J by 6 bases, with 10 bases of the junction left unmatched. The CDR3 length is 15 residues. The V gene's germline CDR1 is LGHNA and CDR2 YNFKEQ. The CDR3 loop is CASRRTSGPEGEQYF. DNA for the CDR3: TGTGCCAGCAGGAGGACTAGCGGGCCGGAGGGCGAGCAGTACTTC.

V gene TRBV7-8 combines with J gene TRBJ1-3; D perhaps matches TRBD1 (5 bases). The CDR3 has 14 amino acids. Trimming removed 3 bases at V and 4 bases at J, with 10 bases between. CDR1 and CDR2 (germline): SGHVS, FQNEAQ. The CDR3 nucleotides read TGTGCCAGCAGCTTTGGGGGTCTGGGAAACACCATATATTTT. Amino acids: CASSFGGLGNTIYF.

On this clone: A read error may produce the germline difference seen at one junction end. The genes are TRBV5-1 and TRBJ2-5, with no clear D. The germline V gene has CDR1 SGHRS and CDR2 YFSETQ. The CDR3 sequence is 14 residues long. The CDR3, as DNA: TGCGCCAGCTCTCCGGCCGGAGATCAAGAGGCCCAGTACTTC. Translating it yields CASSPAGDQEAQYF.

J is TRBJ1-1 and V is TRBV5-1; 8 bases agree with TRBD1. CDR1 and CDR2 from the germline V gene are SGHRS and YFSETQ. This CDR3 has 14 residues. The J segment lost 5 bases and the V segment lost 3 bases, leaving 6 bases of the junction unmatched. This CDR3 reads CASSSGQGGTEAFF. Written as DNA, the CDR3 is TGCGCCAGCAGCTCAGGACAGGGAGGAACTGAAGCTTTCTTT.

The chain combines TRBV6-1 with TRBJ1-5; no definite D call. In germline, CDR1 is MNHNS, CDR2 SASEGT. This CDR3 comprises 15 residues. Between the trimmed V and J ends, which lost 4 bases and 2 bases, there was a span of 12 bases. CDR3 sequence: CASSAGAGGNQPQHF. As DNA, the CDR3 is TGTGCCAGCAGTGCTGGAGCCGGGGGCAATCAGCCCCAGCATTTT.

The rearrangement uses TRBV7-2 and TRBJ2-1; D remains ambiguous. Trimming shortened V by 4 bases and J by 1 base, and 14 bases separated the two germline ends. Germline lookup yields CDR1 SGHTA and CDR2 FQGNSA. The length of the CDR3 is 16 residues. CDR3 sequence reads: CASSSSGASSYNEQFF. Here the CDR3 DNA reads TGTGCCAGCAGCTCCTCTGGCGCCTCATCCTACAATGAGCAGTTCTTC.